A selection of T cell receptor beta chains follows, all from one sample in a study of blood T cell repertoires in COVID-19. Assay: immunoSEQ multiplex PCR; the TCRdb copy retains only in-frame clones and omits some. The top ten hold under 13% of the sample, which has approximately 160,000 clones, 80% to 90% seen once. Sequenced input: peripheral blood. The receptors here all came from a human donor in a cohort sampled during active COVID-19. The CDR3 runs from the conserved cysteine through the conserved F or W. The order of the fields is clone size, D gene, J gene, V gene, CDR3 protein, CDR3 DNA. D genes are given only for firm matches. Rows give clone size only sometimes, using once, few, many, or a class for an expanded clone.

.	TRBD1	TRBJ1-1	TRBV6-2/TRBV6-3	CASSSLGQGGAFF	TGTGCCAGCAGTTCGCTAGGACAGGGGGGAGCTTTCTTT
many	TRBD1	TRBJ2-1	TRBV2	CASSSPGQGTNEQFF	TGTGCCAGCAGTTCCCCGGGACAGGGGACCAATGAGCAGTTCTTC
.	TRBD1	TRBJ2-5	TRBV6-5	CASRRGGRETQYF	TGTGCCAGCAGACGAGGGGGCAGGGAGACCCAGTACTTC
.	TRBD1	TRBJ1-4	TRBV7-9	CASSLGYKGQSREKLFF	TGTGCCAGCAGCTTAGGTTATAAGGGACAGTCCCGTGAAAAACTGTTTTTT
.	.	TRBJ2-6	TRBV6-6	CASSYSVSSGANVLTF	TGTGCCAGCAGTTACTCGGTTAGCTCTGGGGCCAACGTCCTGACTTTC
few	.	TRBJ2-3	TRBV7-3	CASSQAGSTDTQYF	TGTGCCAGCAGCCAGGCGGGCAGCACAGATACGCAGTATTTT
.	.	TRBJ2-5	TRBV10-3	CAISEGSGQETQYF	TGTGCCATCAGTGAGGGTAGTGGGCAGGAGACCCAGTACTTC
.	TRBD2	TRBJ2-7	TRBV15	CATSRGGTSGSYEQYF	TGTGCCACCAGCAGAGGAGGGACTAGCGGCTCCTACGAGCAGTACTTC
.	.	TRBJ1-2	TRBV5-4	CASSLDGTRGYTF	TGTGCCAGCAGCTTGGACGGGACTCGCGGCTACACCTTC
once	TRBD2	TRBJ2-7	TRBV7-9	CASSSTGTSGGISYEQYF	TGTGCCAGCAGCTCTACCGGGACTAGCGGGGGAATTTCCTACGAGCAGTACTTC
.	.	TRBJ2-2	TRBV6-5	CASSYGHPTGELFF	TGTGCCAGCAGTTACGGACACCCCACCGGGGAGCTGTTTTTT
.	.	TRBJ2-1	TRBV6-2/TRBV6-3	CASSQTGPQIDEQFF	TGTGCCAGCAGTCAAACAGGCCCCCAGATAGATGAGCAGTTCTTC
.	.	TRBJ2-7	TRBV19	CASSIAGTGSSYEQYF	TGTGCCAGTAGTATAGCTGGGACTGGGAGCTCCTACGAGCAGTACTTC
few	.	TRBJ1-5	TRBV29-1	CSVEAPPGPQHF	TGCAGCGTTGAAGCCCCGCCGGGGCCCCAGCATTTT
.	.	TRBJ2-2	TRBV11-2	CASSLGRYTGELFF	TGTGCCAGCAGCTTAGGGCGGTACACCGGGGAGCTGTTTTTT
.	.	TRBJ2-1	TRBV10-2	CASRISGGTYNEQFF	TGCGCCAGCAGGATTTCCGGAGGTACCTACAATGAGCAGTTCTTC
.	.	TRBJ2-5	TRBV15	CATSRSPGETQYF	TGTGCCACCAGCAGATCCCCGGGGGAGACCCAGTACTTC
few	.	TRBJ2-3	TRBV28	CASSSEGGTDTQYF	TGTGCCAGCAGTTCCGAGGGGGGCACAGATACGCAGTATTTT
.	.	TRBJ1-3	TRBV27	CASSSSRRASVNTIYF	TGTGCCAGCAGTTCGTCTCGCAGGGCGTCGGTAAACACCATATATTTT
.	TRBD1	TRBJ1-2	TRBV7-2	CASTQGGYYGYTF	TGTGCCAGCACACAGGGGGGGTACTATGGCTACACCTTC
.	.	TRBJ2-7	TRBV7-2	CASSLGPPSSYEQYF	TGTGCCAGCAGCTTGGGCCCTCCGAGCTCCTACGAGCAGTACTTC
.	TRBD2	TRBJ2-7	TRBV19	CASSKAGTSGSYEQYF	TGTGCCAGTAGTAAAGCTGGGACTAGCGGCTCCTACGAGCAGTACTTC
.	TRBD1	TRBJ1-1	TRBV27	CASKDRVNTEAFF	TGTGCCAGCAAGGACAGGGTGAACACTGAAGCTTTCTTT
.	TRBD1	TRBJ2-5	TRBV5-1	CASSAPGTGRETQYF	TGCGCCAGCAGCGCACCCGGGACAGGTCGTGAGACCCAGTACTTC
.	TRBD1	TRBJ2-5	TRBV7-6	CASSPQDRVGETQYF	TGTGCCAGCAGCCCCCAGGACAGGGTGGGAGAGACCCAGTACTTC
.	TRBD1	TRBJ1-1	TRBV2	CASREDRGFRMNTEAFF	TGTGCCAGCAGGGAAGACAGGGGGTTTAGGATGAACACTGAAGCTTTCTTT
.	.	TRBJ1-3	TRBV2	CASRRGNTIYF	TGTGCCAGCAGGCGTGGAAACACCATATATTTT
.	TRBD2	TRBJ2-2	TRBV2	CASSEGLAGAYGELFF	TGTGCCAGCAGTGAAGGCCTAGCGGGAGCATACGGGGAGCTGTTTTTT
.	TRBD1	TRBJ2-7	TRBV7-2	CASSLAGGPEQYF	TGTGCCAGCAGCCTAGCAGGGGGACCTGAGCAGTACTTC
once	.	TRBJ2-3	TRBV5-4	CASSLAGREPFPDTQYF	TGTGCCAGCAGCTTGGCCGGGCGGGAACCCTTCCCAGATACGCAGTATTTT
.	.	TRBJ2-5	TRBV7-6	CASSLDTGHGYF	TGTGCCAGCAGCTTAGATACAGGCCACGGGTACTTC
.	.	TRBJ2-7	TRBV7-2	CASSLGRERPYEQYF	TGTGCCAGCAGCTTAGGACGGGAGCGCCCCTACGAGCAGTACTTC
.	TRBD2	TRBJ2-1	TRBV4-2	CASSQGGSGANEQFF	TGTGCCAGCAGCCAAGGGGGTAGCGGGGCCAATGAGCAGTTCTTC
few	.	TRBJ1-5	TRBV20-1	CSASGSTRGQPQHF	TGCAGTGCTAGTGGCTCAACTCGGGGTCAGCCCCAGCATTTT
.	.	TRBJ2-2	TRBV7-8	CASSLVGEIAGELFF	TGTGCCAGCAGCTTAGTGGGAGAGATAGCTGGGGAGCTGTTTTTT
few	TRBD1	TRBJ2-7	TRBV13	CASSLGTGFRNEQYF	TGTGCCAGCAGCTTAGGGACAGGGTTTAGGAACGAGCAGTACTTC
.	TRBD2	TRBJ2-3	TRBV7-2	CASSGTGLAGGDTQYF	TGTGCCAGCAGCGGAACGGGACTAGCGGGGGGAGATACGCAGTATTTT
once	TRBD2	TRBJ2-3	TRBV7-9	CASSFVTSEGTDTQYF	TGTGCCAGCAGCTTCGTGACTAGCGAGGGCACAGATACGCAGTATTTT
once	.	TRBJ2-3	TRBV18	CASSQLSTDTQYF	TGTGCCAGCTCGCAACTGAGCACAGATACGCAGTATTTT
.	.	TRBJ1-1	TRBV4-1	CASSQDRRQLLNPNTEAFF	TGCGCCAGCAGCCAAGATAGGCGGCAGCTCCTGAATCCGAACACTGAAGCTTTCTTT
.	.	TRBJ2-7	TRBV6-5	CASSLGGEWKQYF	TGTGCCAGCAGCCTCGGCGGCGAGTGGAAGCAGTACTTC
.	.	TRBJ2-1	TRBV7-2	CASSLVGSSYNEQFF	TGTGCCAGCAGCTTAGTCGGGAGCTCCTACAATGAGCAGTTCTTC
.	.	TRBJ1-2	TRBV28	CASSLTPRSGHYGYTF	TGTGCCAGCAGTCTAACCCCTCGCAGCGGGCACTATGGCTACACCTTC
.	TRBD1	TRBJ2-1	TRBV27	CASSWQGENEQFF	TGTGCCAGCAGTTGGCAGGGGGAGAATGAGCAGTTCTTC
.	.	TRBJ1-6	TRBV27	CASSRQQGRSSYNSPLHF	TGTGCCAGCAGTCGGCAACAGGGAAGGAGCTCCTATAATTCACCCCTCCACTTT
.	TRBD1	TRBJ2-7	TRBV6-5	CASSPGTGYYEQYF	TGTGCCAGCAGTCCCGGGACAGGATACTACGAGCAGTACTTC
once	.	TRBJ1-2	TRBV28	CASSSVYGYTF	TGTGCCAGCAGTTCGGTCTATGGCTACACCTTC